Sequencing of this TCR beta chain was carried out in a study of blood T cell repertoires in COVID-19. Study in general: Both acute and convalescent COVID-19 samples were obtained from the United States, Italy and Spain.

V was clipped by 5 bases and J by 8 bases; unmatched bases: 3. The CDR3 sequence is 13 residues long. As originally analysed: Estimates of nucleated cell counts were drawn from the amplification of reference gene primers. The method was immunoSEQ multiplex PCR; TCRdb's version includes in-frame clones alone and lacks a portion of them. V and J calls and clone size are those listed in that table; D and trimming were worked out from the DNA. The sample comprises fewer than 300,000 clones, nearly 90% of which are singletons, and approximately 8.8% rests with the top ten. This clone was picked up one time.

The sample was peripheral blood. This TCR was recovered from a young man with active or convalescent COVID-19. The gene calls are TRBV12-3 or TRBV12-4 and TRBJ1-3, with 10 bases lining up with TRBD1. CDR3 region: CASSEDRGDTIYF. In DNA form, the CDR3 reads TGTGCCAGCAGTGAGGACAGGGGGGACACCATATATTTT.